This TCR beta chain stems from a study of blood T cell repertoires in COVID-19. Background on the study: Acute and convalescent COVID-19 specimens originated in the United States, Italy and Spain. From T cells, B-cell-depleted T cells, or PBMCs came the material, which was cDNA or gDNA.

Germline CDR1 MNHNY, CDR2 SVGAGI (reference sequence). CDR3 size: 13 residues. The V and J ends lost 6 bases and 5 bases, in that order; junction bases with no gene match: 7. Under the authors' procedure: Estimates of nucleated cell counts were drawn from the amplification of reference gene primers. The repertoire was sequenced with immunoSEQ multiplex PCR; TCRdb's copy has only in-frame clones and lacks some. The DNA was the basis for D and trimming; V, J and clone size are from that table. The table lists roughly 95,000 clones, about 89% of them singletons, with 3% to 4.5% in the top ten. This TCR derives from a woman in her fifties or sixties in a cohort sampled during active COVID-19. The sequencing input was peripheral blood. The chain carries TRBV6-6 and TRBJ2-7, with TRBD1 identical over 7 bases. CDR3 residues: CASRPTGVNEQYF. CDR3 DNA sequence: TGTGCCAGCAGACCTACAGGGGTCAACGAGCAGTACTTC.